This T cell receptor (beta chain) was sequenced in a study of shared clonotypes between healthy human individuals. The study, taken as a whole, reports: Incomplete sequencing of sorted subsets was indicated by rarefaction despite large depth.

Clones were read by immunoSEQ multiplex PCR, and TCRdb kept only the in-frame ones, dropping some. The sample yields 730,000 or so clones, roughly 70% seen once. Comment on this clone: Antigen specificity is unknown.

Sequencing was performed on memory CD4+ T cells sorted from blood. Subset meaning: CD45RA-negative fraction. The clonotype comes from a woman in her 30s in good health.

The CDR3 sequence is CATSRGGFGSDEQYF. The CDR3 DNA sequence: TGTGCCACCAGCAGAGGGGGGTTCGGGAGCGACGAGCAGTACTTC. The V call is TRBV15, the J call TRBJ2-7; tentative D call: TRBD2 (6 bases). Germline V gene data show CDR1 as LNHNV and CDR2 as YYDKDF (reference sequence). The V and J ends lost 1 base and 5 bases respectively, with 15 bases between them. This CDR3 spans 15 amino acids.